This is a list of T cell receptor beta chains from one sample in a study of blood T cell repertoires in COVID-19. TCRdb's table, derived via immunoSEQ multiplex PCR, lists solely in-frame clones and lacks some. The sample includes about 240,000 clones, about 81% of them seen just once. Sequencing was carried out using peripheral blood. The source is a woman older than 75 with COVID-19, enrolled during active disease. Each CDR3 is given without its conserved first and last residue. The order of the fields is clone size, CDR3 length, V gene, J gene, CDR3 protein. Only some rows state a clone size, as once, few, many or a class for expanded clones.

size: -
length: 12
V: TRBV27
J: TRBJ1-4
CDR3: ASSLIGTAEKLF

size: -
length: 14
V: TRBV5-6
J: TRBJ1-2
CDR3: ASIPGGGDPNYGYT

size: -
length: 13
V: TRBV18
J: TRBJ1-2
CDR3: ASSPTQGSRDGYT

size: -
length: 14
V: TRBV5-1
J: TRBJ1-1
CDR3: ASSPRVGRMNTEAF

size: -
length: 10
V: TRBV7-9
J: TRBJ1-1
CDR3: ASSPSGKRAF

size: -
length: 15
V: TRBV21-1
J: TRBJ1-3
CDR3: ASSKKSHEVTGNTIY

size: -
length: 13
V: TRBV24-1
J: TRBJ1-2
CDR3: ATSESGPQGGGYT

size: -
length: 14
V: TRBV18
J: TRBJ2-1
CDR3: ASSPLGTGSYNEQF

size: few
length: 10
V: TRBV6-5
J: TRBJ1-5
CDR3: ASRLERGPQH

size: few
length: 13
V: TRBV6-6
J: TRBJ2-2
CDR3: ASTPRDRGAGELF

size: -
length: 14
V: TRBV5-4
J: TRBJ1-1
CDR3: ASSPTGGRVNTEAF

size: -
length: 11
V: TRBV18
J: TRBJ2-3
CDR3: ASSPPGGDTQY

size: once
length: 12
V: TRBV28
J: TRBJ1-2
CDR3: ASRPTGIGYGYT

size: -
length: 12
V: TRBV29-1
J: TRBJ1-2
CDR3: SVVRGAGNYGYT

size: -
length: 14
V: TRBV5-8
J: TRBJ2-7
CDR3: ASSLGGQSPSYEQY

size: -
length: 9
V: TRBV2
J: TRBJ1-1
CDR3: ASRPDTEAF

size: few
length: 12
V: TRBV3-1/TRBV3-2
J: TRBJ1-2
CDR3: ASSLEGLGYGYT

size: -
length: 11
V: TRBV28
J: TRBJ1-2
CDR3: ASSAGGNYGYT

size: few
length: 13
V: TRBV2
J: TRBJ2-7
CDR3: ASSYGGTGPYEQY

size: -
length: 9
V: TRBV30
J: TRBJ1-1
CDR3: AWSSARGAF

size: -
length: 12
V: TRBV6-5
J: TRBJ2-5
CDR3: ASRLAGGQETQY

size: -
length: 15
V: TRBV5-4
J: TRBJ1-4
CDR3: ASQSGTGGAANEKLF

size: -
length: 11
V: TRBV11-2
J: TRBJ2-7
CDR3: ASSPGSGVEQY

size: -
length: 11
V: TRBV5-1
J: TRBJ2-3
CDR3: ASREGPADTQY

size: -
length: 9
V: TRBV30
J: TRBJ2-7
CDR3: AWSYGYEQY

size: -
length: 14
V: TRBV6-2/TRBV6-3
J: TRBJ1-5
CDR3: ASSQQPPVAGQPQH

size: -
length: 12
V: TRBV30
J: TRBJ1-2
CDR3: AWSHDRGFYGYT

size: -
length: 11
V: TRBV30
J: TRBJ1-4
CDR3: AWRDYGNEKLF

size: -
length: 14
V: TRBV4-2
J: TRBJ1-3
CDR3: ASSQEATGGGNTIY

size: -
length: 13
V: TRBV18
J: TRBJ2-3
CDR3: ASSPQAGSTDTQY

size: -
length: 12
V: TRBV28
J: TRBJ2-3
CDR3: ASSLGRSTDTQY

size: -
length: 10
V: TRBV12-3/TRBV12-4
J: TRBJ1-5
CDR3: ASSGTGKTQH

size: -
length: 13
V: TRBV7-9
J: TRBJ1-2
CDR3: ASSLGSGGDYGYT

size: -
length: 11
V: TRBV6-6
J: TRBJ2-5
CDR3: ASSPGTSVSQY

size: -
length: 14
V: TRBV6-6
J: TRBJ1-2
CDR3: ASTNSGARRNYGYT

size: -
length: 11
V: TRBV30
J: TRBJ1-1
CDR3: AWNRGSRPDAF